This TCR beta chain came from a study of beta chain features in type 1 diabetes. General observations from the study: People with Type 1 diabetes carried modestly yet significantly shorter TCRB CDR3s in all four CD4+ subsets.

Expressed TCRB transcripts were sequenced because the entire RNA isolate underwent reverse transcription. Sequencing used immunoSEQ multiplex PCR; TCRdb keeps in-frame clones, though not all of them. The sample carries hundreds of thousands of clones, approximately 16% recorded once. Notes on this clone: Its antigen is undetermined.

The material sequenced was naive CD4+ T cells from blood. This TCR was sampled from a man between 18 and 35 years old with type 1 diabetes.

Written as DNA, the CDR3 is TGTGCCAGCAGCTTGGAAGGGGTGGATGGCTACACCTTC. Translating gives CASSLEGVDGYTF. The chain recombines TRBV5-6 with TRBJ1-2; weak D call: TRBD1 (5 bases). The CDR3 runs 13 residues. V lost 0 bases to trimming and J lost 6 bases, with 9 bases between them. Germline CDR1 reads SGHDT; CDR2 reads YYEEEE.